This T cell receptor (beta chain) was observed in a study of T cells after yellow fever vaccination (dated by TCRdb to between 2018 and 2021). About the study as a whole: The SMART-Seq v4 Ultra Low Input RNA kit was used to prepare libraries from fractions with low cell numbers. The cohort comprised two healthy male donors, one aged 18 to 30 and one aged 30 to 40 years. Blood was drawn at multiple timepoints before and after primary and secondary immunization, with bulk PBMC replicates and cell subsets isolated. To follow T-cell clones before and after primary and booster YFV17D yellow fever vaccination, bulk TCR alpha and beta repertoires were sequenced over time. Points the paper makes about the study in general: The study included only a couple of donors, which limits how far the findings can be generalized. FACS-sorted repertoires could contain abundant contaminating clonotypes from the bulk population, so computational filtering was required. After the booster, most clones that had expanded after primary vaccination were detected again (over 95% of CD4 and around nine tenths of CD8), suggesting broad maintenance of memory. The secondary T-cell response was found to be weaker but faster than the primary response, with a peak reached on day 5 rather than on day 15. A small share of clonotypes was detected in both CD4 and CD8 compartments, with the overlap likely arising from convergent recombination.

TCR cDNA was synthesized by 5'RACE template switching, which introduced a universal primer site and unique molecular identifiers. cDNA synthesis was primed from both the TCR alpha and TCR beta constant segments. Two PCR steps were used to amplify libraries, with sample barcodes and sequencing adapters being added in the second step. Sequencing of libraries was performed on Illumina HiSeq 2500 (2x100 bp) or NovaSeq (2x150 bp). The study's own analysis went as follows. MIGEC handled demultiplexing of reads and collapsing into UMI consensus sequences, while MiXCR performed V(D)J alignment. Using edgeR on replicate PBMC samples, clonotypes were called vaccine-responding if FDR was below 0.01 and the log2 fold change was above 5 up to day 15. CD4 or CD8 identity was assigned to each bulk clonotype according to whether the clonotype was present at higher abundance in the sequenced CD4 repertoire or the sequenced CD8 repertoire. TCRdb itself trimmed the public reads at Q25 with fastp, ran MiXCR and retained productive beta chains. Entries are consolidated by CDR3 protein sequence, retaining the most common genes and DNA. The V and J calls were not made by the authors but by TCRdb's processing. This sample lists 450,000 to 550,000 distinct CDR3 sequences; approximately 21% were detected once. Jointly, the top ten make up roughly an eighth of the sample.

V loses 5 bases of germline sequence and J loses 4 bases, and the interval between the two ends is 5 bases. From the cysteine up to the phenylalanine, the CDR3 has a length of 11 residues. Of all the DNA, just the CDR3 is kept, 33 bases in frame from base 1. CDR1 is given as SGHTA and CDR2 as FQGNSA, both from the germline V gene. Read against the paper, the sample's treatment or condition label means: live attenuated yellow fever vaccine strain. At each blood-draw timepoint, two biological replicates of bulk PBMCs were obtained. PBMCs were isolated from peripheral blood using a standard Ficoll-Paque protocol. RNA was extracted with TriZol from bulk PBMCs, CD4 and CD8 fractions, and dextramer-positive and dextramer-negative fractions. As to this clonotype: The specificity of this receptor is unknown. The sample holds no much larger clone one base away, and base qualities are not on file.

Sequenced here: PBMCs, sampled 15 days after the yellow fever booster vaccination. This sequence originates from a man aged 30-40 years who received the YFV17D yellow fever vaccine. The rearrangement joined TRBV7-2 to TRBJ1-2, with the D gene uncertain. The DNA reads as follows: TGTGCCAGCAGCGCCGCCTATGGCTACACCTTC. Its protein is CASSAAYGYTF.